A single sample is the source of the 14 T cell receptor beta chains below, sequenced in a study of T cells in Graves' hyperthyroidism and ophthalmopathy. Amplified TCR beta CDR3 regions derived from RNA transcripts. First-round RT-PCR targeting the TCR CDR3 was performed with the HTBI primer set. One entry per CDR3 protein results from TCRdb running MiXCR on the multiplex PCR reads. The table has 660,000 or so distinct CDR3 sequences, roughly 20% seen once; the top ten hold under 35%. The sequencing sample was made of blood. The origin of the receptors is a man aged 25-45 years with Graves' ophthalmopathy.

The chain is built from TRBV7-2 and TRBJ2-2; D gene ambiguous. CDR1 and CDR2 (germline): SGHTA, FQGNSA. V lost 3 bases and J lost 6, with 14 bases in between. The CDR3 is 15 amino acids. The CDR3 spells CASSFYGFSAGELFF. Here the CDR3 DNA reads TGTGCCAGCAGCTTCTATGGGTTCAGCGCCGGGGAGCTGTTTTTT.

The chain carries TRBV12-3 or TRBV12-4 and TRBJ1-4; the D is unclear. Trimming stripped 7 bases from V and 4 bases from J, with 16 bases between. The CDR3 is made up of 15 amino acids. Written as DNA, the CDR3 is TGTGCCAGCACCCCGGGCAGGACCTTTAATGAAAAACTGTTTTTT. Translating gives CASTPGRTFNEKLFF.

This chain joins TRBV12-3 or TRBV12-4 and TRBJ2-2; D not certain. The CDR3 length is 15 residues. V lost 6 bases and J lost 1, with 12 bases in between. CDR3 loop: CASSRFDGNTGELFF. The CDR3 DNA is TGTGCCAGCAGCCGATTCGACGGGAACACCGGGGAGCTGTTTTTT.

In its sample, this clonotype was seen a few times. The V gene is TRBV28, the J gene TRBJ2-3, with TRBD1 matching 8 bases. CDR3 length: 15 amino acids. The germline V gene has CDR1 MDHEN and CDR2 SYDVKM. The ends lost 2 bases at V and 5 bases at J; junction bases unmatched: 6. For the CDR3, the DNA is TGTGCCAGCAGTTTAGGGCAGGGGGCTGGAGATACGCAGTATTTT. The encoded protein is CASSLGQGAGDTQYF. The complete variable domain, with remaining parts taken from reference TRBV28 and TRBJ2-3, reads DVKVTQSSRYLVKRTGEKVFLECVQDMDHENMFWYRQDPGLGLRLIYFSYDVKMKEKGDIPEGYSVSREKKERFSLILESASTNQTSMYLCASSLGQGAGDTQYFGPGTRLTVL.

This clonotype has more than one count but fewer than ten. The J gene is TRBJ2-7, the V gene TRBV7-3, with 11 bases that match TRBD1. This CDR3 has 17 residues. In germline, CDR1 is SGHTA, CDR2 FQGTGA. J gave up 0 bases and V 4 bases, and 8 bases lay outside the gene matches. Here the CDR3 reads CASSWLRTGGDSYEQYF. In DNA, the CDR3 is TGTGCCAGCAGCTGGTTGAGGACAGGGGGCGACTCCTACGAGCAGTACTTC.

The table lists this clonotype with many counts. The chain links TRBV11-2 to TRBJ2-7; 10 nucleotides align to TRBD2. The CDR3 extends over 18 amino acids. J gave up 5 bases and V 0 bases, and 13 bases lay outside the gene matches. Germline V CDR1 and CDR2: SGHAT, FQNNGV. The CDR3 DNA follows: TGTGCCAGCAGCTTAGATTCCCTAAAGCGGGAGGGAAGCCACGAGCAGTACTTC. Translation: CASSLDSLKREGSHEQYF.

Many counts were recorded for this clonotype. This rearrangement joins TRBV5-1 to TRBJ2-3; D remains unclear. The germline V and J ends were trimmed by 4 bases and 5 bases, with 11 bases remaining between them. CDR1 and CDR2 from the germline V gene are SGHRS and YFSETQ. The CDR3 contains 13 residues. CDR3 protein: CASSLLSEDTQYF. CDR3 sequence (DNA): TGCGCCAGCAGCCTGCTTTCGGAAGATACGCAGTATTTT.

A word on this clonotype: Sequence at one end of the junction differs from germline and may be a read error. This rearrangement joins TRBV4-2 to TRBJ2-1, with D perhaps matching TRBD2 (5 bases). The CDR3 runs to 17 residues. Germline lookup yields CDR1 LGHNA and CDR2 YNFKEQ. The CDR3 region is CASSQGTAAGRGNKQFF. The DNA of the CDR3 is TGTGCCAGCAGCCAAGGTACAGCGGCCGGGCGCGGCAATAAGCAGTTCTTC.

This clonotype was found a few times. The chain links TRBV7-9 to TRBJ1-4, with D unresolved. V lost 4 bases and J lost 6, with 6 bases in between. Per germline, CDR1 SEHNR and CDR2 FQNEAQ (reference sequence). This CDR3 contains 12 residues. The CDR3 sequence: CASSSGDEKLFF. CDR3 in DNA: TGTGCCAGCAGCTCAGGTGATGAAAAACTGTTTTTT.

As concerns this clonotype: A much larger clone is a single base away; this may be a read error. The CDR3 here is CASSPSPSYNEQSF. The DNA for the CDR3 is TGTGCCAGCAGCCCCAGCCCCTCCTACAATGAGCAGTCCTTC. The genes are TRBV7-2 and TRBJ2-1; D unresolved. CDR1 and CDR2 (germline): SGHTA, FQGNSA. The CDR3 runs 14 residues.

The gene calls are TRBV27 and TRBJ2-1; D gene uncertain. The CDR3 extends over 10 amino acids. Between the trimmed V and J ends, which lost 6 bases and 9 bases, there was a span of 6 bases. CDR1 MNHEY and CDR2 SMNVEV come from the germline V gene (reference sequence). The CDR3 region has the DNA TGTGCCAGCAGACAGTTTGAGCAGTTCTTC. Translated, it gives CASRQFEQFF.

The J gene is TRBJ1-1, the V gene TRBV20-1; 7 bases fit TRBD1. Germline CDR1 is DFQATT and CDR2 is SNEGSKA (reference sequence). Unmatched junction bases numbered 4, after V lost 5 bases and J lost 1 base. The length of the CDR3 is 13 residues. The DNA of the CDR3 is TGCAGTGCTTGGGGACAGCAGAACACTGAAGCTTTCTTT. It translates to CSAWGQQNTEAFF.

This clonotype was observed at least ten times. The chain carries TRBV11-1 and TRBJ2-1; no reliable D call. This CDR3 is built from 15 residues. The V gene lost 4 bases and the J gene lost 0 bases, with 10 bases spanning the gap. Germline assignment: CDR1 SGHAT and CDR2 FQDESV (reference sequence). CDR3 in amino acids: CASSSYRSSYNEQFF. DNA for the CDR3: TGTGCCAGCAGCTCGTACAGAAGCTCCTACAATGAGCAGTTCTTC.

This clonotype was recorded at least ten times. This chain uses TRBV24-1 with TRBJ2-1; D call uncertain. The CDR3 spans 14 residues. Germline CDR1 and CDR2: KGHDR and SFDVKD. V lost 3 bases to trimming and J lost 5 bases, with 10 bases between them. The CDR3 nucleotides read TGTGCCACCAGTGATCGTCCCCCCCACAATGAGCAGTTCTTC. Translated: CATSDRPPHNEQFF.